These 15 T cell receptor beta chains came from one sample sequenced in a study of neurological immune-mediated disorders. The sample's time point: longitudinal time-point 1 (baseline). TCRdb analysed the 5' RACE reads with MiXCR anew, one entry per CDR3 protein. The data contain around 71,000 distinct CDR3 sequences, approximately 13% of them singletons. The sample was PBMCs. The receptors stem from a female donor with HTLV-1-associated myelopathy (HAM/TSP).

This clonotype occurred many times. J is TRBJ1-5 and V is TRBV20-1, with 7 nucleotides matching TRBD1. With V trimmed by 2 bases and J by 7 bases, 5 bases remained unmatched. The germline V gene has CDR1 DFQATT and CDR2 SNEGSKA (reference sequence). CDR3 length equals 13 residues. The chain's CDR3 is CSARQGVLQPQHF. In nucleotides, the CDR3 is TGCAGTGCTAGACAGGGGGTTTTACAGCCCCAGCATTTT.

In its sample, this clonotype was seen many times. V is TRBV29-1 and J is TRBJ2-1; 12 bases are a match to TRBD2. The V gene end was trimmed by 7 bases and the J gene end by 8 bases; junction bases not matched to a gene: 12. This CDR3 is built from 15 residues. CDR1 SQVTM and CDR2 ANQGSEA come from the germline V gene. In nucleotides, the CDR3 is TGCAGCGCCCCGACTAGCGGGGGCCTTTTAGATGAGCAGTTCTTC. It encodes CSAPTSGGLLDEQFF.

This clonotype was seen at least ten times. The chain carries TRBV4-2 and TRBJ2-1; D might be TRBD2 (5 bases). This CDR3 comprises 14 residues. Trimming cost V 0 bases and J 7 bases, with 10 bases left between them. CDR1 is LGHNA, CDR2 YNFKEQ, per germline. DNA of the CDR3: TGTGCCAGCAGCCAAGATCGCAGAGGGAATGAGCAGTTCTTC. Its translation is CASSQDRRGNEQFF.

This clonotype has a handful of counts. This chain joins TRBV5-1 and TRBJ2-5; D unresolved. CDR1 SGHRS and CDR2 YFSETQ come from the germline V gene. CDR3 length: 13 amino acids. V was cut by 4 bases and J by 0 bases, with 7 bases left in between. CDR3 nucleotides: TGCGCCAGCAGCACCGGCGACCAAGAGACCCAGTACTTC. Translated, it gives CASSTGDQETQYF.

This clonotype was found many times. The chain recombines TRBV7-8 with TRBJ2-7, with 10 positions matching TRBD2. Germline lookup yields CDR1 SGHVS and CDR2 FQNEAQ. The CDR3 totals 18 residues. V dropped 5 bases and J dropped 0; count of bases not matched to a gene: 13. In DNA, the CDR3 is TGTGCCAGCAGCCATCAGGGGCTAGCGGGGGCTAGCTCCTACGAGCAGTACTTC. Amino acids: CASSHQGLAGASSYEQYF.

This clonotype was seen many times. The chain is built from TRBV5-6 and TRBJ2-5; the D gene could be TRBD1 or TRBD2 (6 bases each). The CDR3 is made up of 15 amino acids. V dropped 4 bases and J dropped 4 bases, with 17 bases sitting between them. From germline, CDR1 is SGHDT and CDR2 YYEEEE. The CDR3 DNA reads TGTGCCAGCAGCAGGGACACTAGGAGGGGAGAGACCCAGTACTTC. The encoded protein is CASSRDTRRGETQYF.

The sample holds a few counts of this clonotype. The chain uses TRBV21-1 and TRBJ1-1; the DNA was not compared with TRBD1, the D call given in the table. TRBV21-1 is a documented pseudogene. The CDR3 contains 16 residues. CDR3: CASSKEIQGVDTEAFF. CDR3 in DNA: TGTGCCAGCAGCAAAGAGATCCAGGGAGTGGACACTGAAGCTTTCTTT.

In this sample, this clonotype turned up many times. V gene TRBV7-8 combines with J gene TRBJ2-7; no clear D gene. Germline V gene sequence: CDR1 SGHVS, CDR2 FQNEAQ. V lost 1 base and J lost 0, with 10 bases in between. The CDR3 contains 15 residues. The CDR3 nucleotides read TGTGCCAGCAGCTTAGGGGCCGATAGCTCCTACGAGCAGTACTTC. It is translated as CASSLGADSSYEQYF.

Note on this clonotype: Because it lacks the conserved phenylalanine or tryptophan at the end, this CDR3 is likely a read error. Because the CDR3's place on the DNA is in doubt, the DNA is left out and the CDR3 is given as listed by TCRdb. This chain uses TRBV4-2 with TRBJ2-7; the table's D call, TRBD1, was not checked against the DNA. Germline lookup yields CDR1 LGHNA and CDR2 YNFKEQ. With termini counted, the CDR3 has 14 amino acids. The CDR3: CASSVRDSYYEQHL.

This clonotype appeared many times. The chain is built from TRBV5-6 and TRBJ1-2, with D unresolved. Between the trimmed V and J ends, which lost 2 bases and 8 bases, there was a span of 7 bases. Germline CDR1 reads SGHDT; CDR2 reads YYEEEE. The CDR3 has 11 residues. The CDR3: CASSLGFGYTF. DNA for the CDR3: TGTGCCAGCAGCTTAGGGTTCGGCTACACCTTC.

The chain recombines TRBV11-2 with TRBJ2-5; D is perhaps TRBD1 (5 bases). The V gene's germline CDR1 is SGHAT and CDR2 FQNNGV. This CDR3 is 15 amino acids long. The ends were cut back, 5 bases at V and 11 bases at J, with 24 bases in the middle. The CDR3: CASSQELPGNGAQYF. The CDR3 DNA follows: TGTGCCAGCAGCCAGGAACTTCCCGGCAATGGGGCTCAGTACTTC.

With respect to this clonotype: A much more abundant neighbour one base away suggests this may be a read error. V and J are TRBV20-1 and TRBJ2-1; 10 bases are shared with TRBD1. The CDR3 loop spans 16 amino acids. Germline values: CDR1 DFQATT, CDR2 SNEGSKA (reference sequence). CDR3 loop: CIARDLGQGLINEQFF. The CDR3 DNA reads as TGCATTGCTAGAGACTTGGGACAGGGGCTTATCAATGAGCAGTTCTTC.

This clonotype was found many times. The chain has TRBV3-1 and TRBJ1-1; D possibly corresponds to TRBD1 (6 bases). CDR3 length equals 18 residues. The germline V gene has CDR1 LGHDT and CDR2 YNNKEL (reference sequence). With 3 bases removed from V and 5 bases from J, the gap between germline ends came to 25 bases. The CDR3 reads CASSHGSRDTLDHTEAFF. CDR3 bases: TGTGCCAGCAGCCACGGATCCCGGGACACCCTAGATCATACTGAAGCTTTCTTT.

This clonotype was seen repeatedly, ten times or more. The chain uses TRBV5-6 and TRBJ2-3, with D uncertain. The CDR3 totals 15 residues. Germline V CDR1 and CDR2: SGHDT, YYEEEE. The V and J ends lost 0 bases and 3 bases respectively, with 11 bases between them. CDR3 sequence: CASSLEAKTTDTQYF. CDR3 DNA: TGTGCCAGCAGCTTGGAAGCTAAGACGACAGATACGCAGTATTTT. The complete variable domain, with remaining parts taken from reference TRBV5-6 and TRBJ2-3, reads DAGVTQSPTHLIKTRGQQVTLRCSPKSGHDTVSWYQQALGQGPQFIFQYYEEEERQRGNFPDRFSGHQFPNYSSELNVNALLLGDSALYLCASSLEAKTTDTQYFGPGTRLTVL.

This clonotype has at least ten counts. The chain uses TRBV4-1 and TRBJ2-7; the D gene is possibly TRBD2 (6 bases). CDR3 length: 15 residues. The V and J ends lost 0 bases and 1 base respectively, with 10 bases between them. Germline V lookup: CDR1 MGHRA, CDR2 YSYEKL. The CDR3 DNA follows: TGCGCCAGCAGCCAAGAGACTAGAGTGTCCTACGAGCAGTACTTC. As protein: CASSQETRVSYEQYF.